These T cell receptor beta chains were read from a single sample in a study of T cells in Graves' hyperthyroidism and ophthalmopathy. TCRdb re-called the multiplex PCR reads through MiXCR, storing one row per CDR3 protein. The profile shows fewer than 400,000 distinct CDR3 sequences, roughly 25% of them singletons. The specimen was blood. The receptors stem from a man over 45 with Graves' hyperthyroidism. CDR3s include the opening cysteine and the closing phenylalanine or tryptophan. The D gene is left open where the match is weak. A clone size is listed for some rows: how often the clone was seen (once, few, many), or a class if it is expanded.

size | V | D | length | CDR3
many | TRBV6-1 | - | 13 | CASSELGADEQFF
many | TRBV7-9 | TRBD2 | 18 | CASNLLLGLAGEEETQYF
many | TRBV27 | - | 14 | CASSRTTGADTQYF
- | TRBV12-5 | - | 11 | CASGWASGYTF
- | TRBV28 | - | 13 | CASSPRAAYGYTF
few | TRBV24-1 | TRBD2 | 17 | CATSGTSGSMGGETQYF
- | TRBV24-1 | TRBD1 | 12 | CATSETTGVQFF
few | TRBV12-3/TRBV12-4 | TRBD2 | 15 | CASSFDSGPGNEQYF
few | TRBV24-1 | - | 13 | CATSEQGEETQYF
- | TRBV14 | - | 15 | CASSPRWVGYNEQFF
- | TRBV20-1 | - | 14 | CSAMVAAEQETQYF
- | TRBV10-3 | TRBD1 | 14 | CAITRTGGGTEAFF
few | TRBV7-9 | - | 16 | CASSLVVSGNGEKLFF
- | TRBV2 | TRBD1 | 15 | CASSEDGQGAGGYTF
many | TRBV3-1 | - | 13 | CASSLTRSYEQYF
few | TRBV2 | - | 14 | CASSDGGTGETQYF
many | TRBV7-2 | TRBD2 | 16 | CASSYIRTRNSNEQFF
few | TRBV4-1 | - | 16 | CASSQRGDGTLGDQYF
few | TRBV11-2 | - | 14 | CASSPDRANYGYTF
few | TRBV4-2 | - | 14 | CASSQDRGGVEAFF
- | TRBV6-1 | - | 15 | CASSEAGGGKETQYF
few | TRBV18 | TRBD2 | 16 | CASSPRASGGLYEQYF
- | TRBV20-1 | TRBD2 | 15 | CSARVPTSGMIEQFF
few | TRBV24-1 | - | 13 | CATSGKEGAEAFF
- | TRBV27 | - | 14 | CASSLLEGTDTQYF
many | TRBV5-1 | - | 14 | CASSLSPGGREQYF
few | TRBV10-3 | TRBD2 | 15 | CAISGLGTSGDTQYF
few | TRBV12-3/TRBV12-4 | TRBD1 | 13 | CASSRGQGNQAFF
- | TRBV7-6 | - | 15 | CASSLGIPSYNEQFF
- | TRBV11-2 | - | 13 | CVSSQTVNTEAFF
few | TRBV28 | - | 13 | CASSSRALEKLFF
- | TRBV29-1 | - | 13 | CSVGRRDTDTQYF
- | TRBV15 | - | 14 | CATSRPTENQPQHF
- | TRBV7-9 | - | 13 | CASSLGAGEGYTF
- | TRBV6-2/TRBV6-3 | - | 14 | CASSRGQFRETQYF
- | TRBV7-3 | TRBD2 | 16 | CASSGTSGRVYNEQFF
- | TRBV12-3/TRBV12-4 | TRBD1 | 14 | CASSHLQGAQPQHF
- | TRBV18 | - | 12 | CVSSTGEYEQYF
- | TRBV20-1 | TRBD2 | 14 | CSASRTSGQETQYF
- | TRBV19 | TRBD1 | 15 | CASSMTGAASGGYTF
- | TRBV7-6 | - | 14 | CASSLAHMNTEAFF
many | TRBV2 | TRBD2 | 17 | CASSEALLAGLWDEQYF
few | TRBV20-1 | - | 14 | CSATRGGGLDGYTF
few | TRBV5-1 | - | 13 | CASSSEVDTEAFF
- | TRBV7-8 | - | 15 | CASSLGSGYQETQYF
- | TRBV6-1 | - | 15 | CAGGSKGTVDNEQFF
once | TRBV10-2 | TRBD1 | 14 | CASSESGQVFEQYF
- | TRBV2 | - | 17 | CASSPPGRLTRAGELFF
many | TRBV2 | - | 14 | CASSDSGTFQPQHF
few | TRBV19 | TRBD2 | 15 | CASSELAGGSSEQFF
- | TRBV12-3/TRBV12-4 | TRBD1 | 15 | CASSVVAGGFEKLFF
- | TRBV5-1 | TRBD2 | 17 | CASSLTSGPGSYNEQFF
few | TRBV30 | - | 14 | CAWSERGFSYEQYF
few | TRBV4-1 | - | 15 | CASSHSTARAGELFF
- | TRBV7-3 | TRBD1 | 16 | CASSPLLTGNNQPRHF
- | TRBV7-2 | - | 13 | CASSQDYLNIQYF
few | TRBV7-9 | TRBD1 | 15 | CAIRLTGTANTEAFF